One sample yielded the 14 T cell receptor beta chains listed below, sequenced in a study of shared T cell receptors in the human thymus. Clones were read by immunoSEQ multiplex PCR, and TCRdb kept only the in-frame ones, dropping some. The table records 700,000 to 750,000 clones, approximately 83% of them present only once. The same data also went into a second study, on human thymus T cells.

The sequenced sample consisted of thymocytes. These receptors originate from a girl less than two years old with a congenital heart defect.

The chain joins TRBV4-3 to TRBJ2-1, with 7 bases aligning to TRBD2. The CDR3 loop spans 16 amino acids. Unmatched junction bases numbered 7, after V lost 0 bases and J lost 5 bases. The germline V gene has CDR1 LGHNA and CDR2 YSLEER. In DNA, the CDR3 is TGCGCCAGCAGCCAAGATCTAGCGGTACTTAACAATGAGCAGTTCTTC. It is translated as CASSQDLAVLNNEQFF.

The table lists this clone with a few counts. The chain has TRBV11-2 and TRBJ2-7; a weak D match, TRBD2 (5 bases). V was pared by 1 base and J by 2 bases, with 21 bases between. CDR3 length: 18 amino acids. Looked up from germline, CDR1 is SGHAT and CDR2 is FQNNGV. The CDR3 here is CASSLVGPQVVGAYEQYF. CDR3 in DNA: TGTGCCAGCAGCTTAGTAGGGCCCCAGGTAGTCGGGGCCTACGAGCAGTACTTC.

The chain couples TRBV23-1 to TRBJ2-4; 13 bases agree with TRBD2. TRBV23-1 is filed as an ORF, its function uncertain. Trimming removed 6 bases from V and 1 base from J; junction bases left unmatched: 6. The CDR3 contains 17 residues. As DNA, the CDR3 is TGCGCCAGCAGGGGACTAGCGGGACTTCGCGCCAAAAACATTCAGTACTTC. It encodes CASRGLAGLRAKNIQYF.

The chain recombines TRBV7-8 with TRBJ1-5; D is perhaps TRBD1 (5 bases). The CDR3 has 14 residues. The V end lost 5 bases, the J end lost 7 bases, and 15 bases lay between the germline ends. Germline loops: CDR1 SGHVS, CDR2 FQNEAQ. CDR3 loop: CASSPRQPDQPQHF. CDR3 DNA: TGTGCCAGCAGCCCCCGACAGCCGGACCAGCCCCAGCATTTT.

The CDR3 nucleotides read TGTGCCAGCAGCTATGAACCCACAGGGAGGGATGAGCAGTTCTTC. Translating it yields CASSYEPTGRDEQFF. This rearrangement joins TRBV7-2 to TRBJ2-1, with D perhaps TRBD2 (7 bases). CDR3 length: 15 residues. Germline V CDR1 and CDR2: SGHTA, FQGNSA. V was clipped by 4 bases and J by 8 bases, with 18 bases between them.

The chain uses TRBV9 and TRBJ1-1, with D tentatively TRBD1 (6 bases). Trimming took off 7 bases at V and 7 bases at J, with 17 bases between the two ends. This CDR3 is built from 13 residues. Germline lookup yields CDR1 SGDLS and CDR2 YYNGEE. The CDR3 nucleotides are TGTGCCAGCGGGAAGTTAAAGGACAGTGAAGCTTTCTTT. It encodes CASGKLKDSEAFF.

This clone was seen a handful of times. The chain joins TRBV10-2 to TRBJ1-2, with D maybe TRBD1 (6 bases). Per germline, CDR1 WSHSY and CDR2 SAAADI. The CDR3 length is 15 residues. The ends were cut back, 0 bases at V and 4 bases at J, with 12 bases in the middle. CDR3 sequence: CASSESLRGSYGYTF. CDR3 nucleotides: TGCGCCAGCAGTGAGTCTCTCAGGGGCAGCTATGGCTACACCTTC.

The rearrangement uses TRBV19 and TRBJ1-2, with D unclear. Trimming stripped 3 bases from V and 4 bases from J, with 12 bases between. This CDR3 region has 14 residues. Germline assignment: CDR1 LNHDA and CDR2 SQIVND (reference sequence). The chain's CDR3 is CASSIEENPYGYTF. The CDR3 DNA is TGTGCCAGTAGTATTGAGGAGAACCCCTATGGCTACACCTTC.

The table lists this clone with a few counts. In DNA form, the CDR3 reads TGTGCCAGCAGTTTGGACAGGGGGCAGAGTCGCACAGATACGCAGTATTTT. This sequence encodes CASSLDRGQSRTDTQYF. The chain employs TRBV27 and TRBJ2-3; the match to TRBD1 covers 11 bases. CDR3 size: 17 residues. V gave up 3 bases and J gave up 1 base; unmatched junction bases: 6. The germline V gene has CDR1 MNHEY and CDR2 SMNVEV (reference sequence).

The table lists this clone with a few counts. The V gene is TRBV2, the J gene TRBJ1-1, with TRBD1 identical over 8 bases. The trim removed 8 bases at V and 3 bases at J, leaving 2 bases unmatched. The CDR3 is made up of 12 amino acids. CDR1 is SNHLY, CDR2 FYNNEI, per germline. CDR3 in DNA: TGTGCCAGCTCAGGGGGCGACACTGAAGCTTTCTTT. Translated, it gives CASSGGDTEAFF. Full variable domain (remainder filled in from reference TRBV2 and TRBJ1-1): EPEVTQTPSHQVTQMGQEVILRCVPISNHLYFYWYRQILGQKVEFLVSFYNNEISEKSEIFDDQFSVERPDGSNFTLKIRSTKLEDSAMYFCASSGGDTEAFFGQGTRLTVV.

J is TRBJ1-1 and V is TRBV4-2; the D gene is possibly TRBD1 (5 bases). V dropped 1 base and J dropped 1 base, with 19 bases sitting between them. The CDR3 covers 18 residues. The germline V gene has CDR1 LGHNA and CDR2 YNFKEQ. The CDR3, as DNA: TGTGCCAGCAGCCAAGTTCTAACCGGGGGGGGGTGGAACACTGAAGCTTTCTTT. It codes for CASSQVLTGGGWNTEAFF.

This chain connects TRBV7-9 to TRBJ1-2; TRBD1 aligns across 10 bases. Losses at the gene ends were 2 bases for V and 5 bases for J; bases not matched to a gene: 11. Looked up from germline, CDR1 is SEHNR and CDR2 is FQNEAQ (reference sequence). The CDR3 is 17 amino acids. The CDR3 sequence: CASSLLRQGADFYGYTF. The CDR3 bases are TGTGCCAGCAGCTTATTGAGACAGGGGGCAGACTTTTATGGCTACACCTTC.

The J gene is TRBJ1-1, the V gene TRBV9; 8 bases agree with TRBD1. The ends lost 3 bases at V and 5 bases at J; junction bases unmatched: 12. The CDR3 covers 16 residues. Germline loops: CDR1 SGDLS, CDR2 YYNGEE. In DNA form, the CDR3 reads TGTGCCAGCAGCGCCCGCTGTCAGGGGGCGCGGACTGAAGCTTTCTTT. Its translation: CASSARCQGARTEAFF.

The CDR3 sequence is CASSVAVQGLTGANVLTF. The CDR3 DNA follows: TGTGCCAGCAGCGTAGCGGTCCAGGGGCTGACTGGGGCCAACGTCCTGACTTTC. The chain recombines TRBV9 with TRBJ2-6, with D possibly being TRBD1 (6 bases). Trimming removed 0 bases from V and 2 bases from J, with 15 bases in between. Germline CDR1 reads SGDLS; CDR2 reads YYNGEE. The CDR3 is 18 amino acids.